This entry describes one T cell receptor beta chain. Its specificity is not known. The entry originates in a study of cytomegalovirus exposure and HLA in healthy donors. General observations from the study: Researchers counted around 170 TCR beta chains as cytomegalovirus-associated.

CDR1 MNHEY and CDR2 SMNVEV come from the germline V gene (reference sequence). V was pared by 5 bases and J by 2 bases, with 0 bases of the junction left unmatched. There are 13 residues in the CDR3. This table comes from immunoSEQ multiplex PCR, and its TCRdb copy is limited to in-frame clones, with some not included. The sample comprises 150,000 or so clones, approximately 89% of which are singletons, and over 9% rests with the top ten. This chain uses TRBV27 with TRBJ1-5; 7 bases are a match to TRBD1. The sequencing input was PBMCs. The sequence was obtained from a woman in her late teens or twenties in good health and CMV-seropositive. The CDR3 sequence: CASSGQGNQPQHF. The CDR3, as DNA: TGTGCCAGCAGTGGACAGGGCAATCAGCCCCAGCATTTT.